The subject of this entry is one TCR beta chain. The entry originates in a study of blood T cell repertoires in COVID-19. At the level of the study: Specimens from acute and convalescent COVID-19 originated in the United States, Italy and Spain. The cDNA or gDNA used as material had been derived from T cells, B-cell-depleted T cells, or PBMCs.

V lost 4 bases and J 4 bases, leaving 14 bases between the germline ends. The CDR3 runs 14 residues. CDR1 is LGHDT, CDR2 YNNKEL, per germline (reference sequence). Participants were placed into cohorts based on the clinical history they reported. Measured with immunoSEQ multiplex PCR; TCRdb has only the in-frame clones, and not every one. The sample includes about 250,000 clones, approximately 90% of them seen just once. V gene TRBV3-1 (or the pseudogene TRBV3-2) combines with J gene TRBJ2-7; D may be TRBD2 (6 bases). The clonotype originates from a man aged 35 to 55 who had recovered from COVID-19. Sequences were obtained from PBMCs or T cells enriched from blood (not recorded which). CDR3 sequence: CASSRGTLVYEQYF. The CDR3 DNA sequence: TGTGCCAGCAGCCGCGGGACGTTGGTTTACGAGCAGTACTTC.